A selection of T cell receptor beta chains follows, all from one sample in a study of OX40 agonist ivuxolimab in advanced cancers. The assay was immunoSEQ multiplex PCR, and TCRdb's table has in-frame clones only and misses some. The sample consists of tens of thousands of clones, more than 70% of them appearing once. Sample: CD4+ or CD8+ T cells sorted from blood, taken in a trial of the OX40 agonist ivuxolimab. These TCRs come from an adult with an advanced solid tumor such as melanoma, head and neck, liver or kidney cancer. Each CDR3 is given without its conserved first and last residue. Fields, in order: J gene, V gene, CDR3 protein.

>TRBJ1-2|TRBV10-3
AISEFDRGAGYT
>TRBJ2-1|TRBV18
ASSPPSRTSGGVQF
>TRBJ2-7|TRBV27
ASSSRTSGAGNEQY
>TRBJ2-3|TRBV7-9
ASSLNTGRWPDTQY
>TRBJ1-1|TRBV30
AWSEKGGLNTEAF
>TRBJ2-3|TRBV7-9
ASSLGDFTDTQY
>TRBJ1-2|TRBV5-1
ASSPDSYGYT
>TRBJ1-2|TRBV6-1
ASSPQVYGYT
>TRBJ2-2|TRBV6-5
ASRLTANTGELF
>TRBJ2-4|TRBV30
AWSVIGSGTGVGNIQY
>TRBJ2-3|TRBV14
ASSQQASGDTQY
>TRBJ2-7|TRBV11-2
ASSFSQLSSYEQY
>TRBJ2-7|TRBV7-2
ASSLAQGGPEQY
>TRBJ2-3|TRBV2
ASSGWVKDTQY
>TRBJ1-3|TRBV10-3
AISAVSSGNTIY
>TRBJ2-1|TRBV30
AWSPGTSGGGEQF
>TRBJ2-5|TRBV30
AWSVLATQETQY
>TRBJ1-5|TRBV5-1
ASSPGLRQGGNQPQH
>TRBJ1-2|TRBV7-9
ASSLEGTYGYT
>TRBJ1-4|TRBV7-2
ASSLEQNEKLF
>TRBJ1-1|TRBV6-1
ASSEIGGTGNTEAF
>TRBJ1-5|TRBV19
ASSPRDRLNQPQH
>TRBJ1-1|TRBV7-2
ASSPRVQGFTEAF
>TRBJ2-1|TRBV6-5
ASSDRGGRNEQF
>TRBJ2-4|TRBV30
AWSPRTVLAKNIQY
>TRBJ2-2|TRBV5-1
ASSLDGTSNTGELF
>TRBJ1-6|TRBV2
ASRAQNSPLH
>TRBJ2-1|TRBV4-1
ASSHPGGLAGSSYNEQF
>TRBJ2-3|TRBV4-2
ASSQEGSGGTDTQY
>TRBJ1-6|TRBV18
ASKDREDNSPLH